This T cell receptor (beta chain) comes out of a study (dated by TCRdb to the mid-2010s). As for the study more broadly: The study set out to test whether tumor-infiltrating Tregs in breast cancer get recruited from blood Tregs or are instead converted in situ from other CD4+ T cell subsets. Overall results and qualifications from the work: The TCR gene usage of tumor memory CD4+ T cells clustered together with blood and lymph node memory CD4+ cells and with lymph node naive CD4+ cells. Rather than covering whole repertoires, validation in the larger cohort was restricted to a single TCR beta V-J rearrangement. Across 23 patients, about 14% of tumor Treg TRBV12-4/TRBJ1-2 sequences were found to be shared with naive CD4+ cells, compared with under 2.3% shared with blood Tregs or memory cells. The TCR alpha and beta sequences of tumor-infiltrating Tregs showed the greatest overlap with tumor naive CD4+ T cells, followed by blood naive CD4+ T cells.

Reading from cysteine to phenylalanine, the CDR3 counts 16 amino acids. The entry retains the CDR3 DNA only, 48 bases that are in frame from base 1. Trimming at the junction amounts to 6 bases on V and 0 bases on J, and the germline ends lie 17 bases apart. Naive CD4+ T cells were purified with the Miltenyi Naive CD4+ T Cell Isolation kit, with Tregs depleted using CD25 microbeads. In a bigger cohort of under 30 breast cancer patients, the researchers sequenced just a single TRBV12-4/TRBJ1-2 rearrangement in tumor Tregs as well as in blood Treg, naive and memory CD4+ cells. Mononuclear cells from lymph nodes or approximately 46 ml of peripheral blood were isolated by Ficoll density gradient centrifugation. A purity exceeding 90% was confirmed by FACS for the sorted cell populations. This clonotype is regarded as medium-sized (0.01 to 0.1%). It has no known antigen specificity. The sample holds no much larger clone one base away, and base qualities are not on file.

Receptor libraries were prepared by multiplex PCR. TCRdb shows the sequencer as Ion Torrent PGM. In the approximately 22-patient analysis, TRBV12-4/TRBJ1-2 clonotypes were amplified using adaptor-ligated barcode primers. For the roughly 21-patient cohort, the TRBV12-4/TRBJ1-2 amplicons were sequenced on the Ion Personal Genome Machine system. Concerning the study's data processing: For each of nine subset-tissue groups, sequencing data from the five patients were pooled, and the groups were then compared using unsupervised clustering of TCR gene usage. The Morisita-Horn index, with shared sequences weighted by their contribution to each repertoire, was used to calculate repertoire similarity. In TCRdb, the public reads were trimmed at Q25 with fastp and aligned with MiXCR, with productive beta chains retained. Every CDR3 protein is listed once, alongside the most common genes and DNA of its rows. TCRdb assigned the V and J calls; the authors' analysis was not used. This sample holds approximately 810 distinct CDR3 sequences; 3% to 4% were observed only once. Of the sample, 28% is held by the ten largest clones.

The sequence joins TRBV12-3 or TRBV12-4 to TRBJ1-2, with no reliable assignment of the D segment. The sequence derives from a female donor with breast cancer. Sequenced: naive CD4+ T cells sorted from blood. The sample's cell subset or site label, decoded: naive CD4+ T cells, CD4+CD45RA+CD25-. The CDR3 reads as follows: CASSITVGSSNYGYTF. The bases are TGTGCCAGCAGCATTACCGTAGGATCCTCTAACTATGGCTACACCTTC.